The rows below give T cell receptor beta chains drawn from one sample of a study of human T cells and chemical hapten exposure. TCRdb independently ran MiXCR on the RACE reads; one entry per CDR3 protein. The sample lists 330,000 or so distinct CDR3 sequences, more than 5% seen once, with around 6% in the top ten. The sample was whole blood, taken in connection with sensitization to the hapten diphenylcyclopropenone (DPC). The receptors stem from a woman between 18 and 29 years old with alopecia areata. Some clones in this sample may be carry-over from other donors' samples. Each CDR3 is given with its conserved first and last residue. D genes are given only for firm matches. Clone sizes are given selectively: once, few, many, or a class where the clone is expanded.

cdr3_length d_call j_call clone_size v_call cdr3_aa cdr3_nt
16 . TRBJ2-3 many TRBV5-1 CASSLDGGGGTDTQYF TGCGCCAGCAGCTTAGATGGTGGCGGTGGCACAGATACGCAGTATTTT
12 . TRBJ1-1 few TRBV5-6 CASSLFTREAFF TGTGCCAGCAGCTTGTTTACCAGAGAAGCTTTCTTT
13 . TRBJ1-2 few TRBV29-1 CSVEKGTGYGYTF TGCAGCGTTGAGAAGGGGACGGGCTATGGCTACACCTTC
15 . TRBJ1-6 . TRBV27 CASSLSAGVSSPLHF TGTGCCAGCAGTTTATCAGCAGGGGTCAGTTCACCCCTCCACTTT
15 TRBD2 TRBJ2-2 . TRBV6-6 CASSRLAGGTGELFF TGTGCCAGCAGCAGACTAGCGGGAGGCACCGGGGAGCTGTTTTTT
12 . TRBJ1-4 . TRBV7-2 CASSPVGEKLFF TGTGCCAGCAGCCCGGTAGGGGAAAAACTGTTTTTT
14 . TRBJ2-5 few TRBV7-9 CASSFYTGGETQYF TGTGCCAGCAGCTTCTATACAGGTGGAGAGACCCAGTACTTC
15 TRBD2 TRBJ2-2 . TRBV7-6 CASTFVGRGTGELFF TGTGCCAGCACCTTTGTGGGGAGGGGCACCGGGGAGCTGTTTTTT
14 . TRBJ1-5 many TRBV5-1 CASSPLDRNQPQHF TGCGCCAGCAGCCCTCTTGACAGGAATCAGCCCCAGCATTTT
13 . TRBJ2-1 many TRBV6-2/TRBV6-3 CASSGQSHNEQFF TGTGCCAGCAGTGGCCAGTCCCACAATGAGCAGTTCTTC
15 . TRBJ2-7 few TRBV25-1 CASSDTGLSSYEQYF TGTGCCAGCAGTGATACGGGACTCAGCTCCTACGAGCAGTACTTC
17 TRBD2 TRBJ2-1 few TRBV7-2 CASSQRQTSGRHNEQFF TGTGCCAGCAGCCAGCGACAAACTAGCGGGCGCCACAATGAGCAGTTCTTC
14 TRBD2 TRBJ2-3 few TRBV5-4 CASSLGDYTDTQYF TGTGCCAGCAGCTTGGGGGACTACACAGATACGCAGTATTTT
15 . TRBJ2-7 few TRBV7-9 CASSLPGFAPYEQYF TGTGCCAGCAGCTTACCAGGGTTTGCTCCCTACGAGCAGTACTTC
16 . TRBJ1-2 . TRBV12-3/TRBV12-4 CASSLTPAGEDYGYTF TGTGCCAGCAGTTTAACCCCCGCAGGGGAAGACTATGGCTACACCTTC
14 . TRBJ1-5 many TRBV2 CASSENQGSQPQHF TGTGCCAGCAGTGAAAATCAGGGAAGTCAGCCCCAGCATTTT
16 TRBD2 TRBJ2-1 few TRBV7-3 CASSLTLGLVYNEQFF TGTGCCAGCAGCTTAACCCTGGGACTAGTTTATAATGAGCAGTTCTTC
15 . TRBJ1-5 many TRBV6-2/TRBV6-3 CASSYGRLSNQPQHF TGTGCCAGCAGTTACGGCAGGTTGAGCAATCAGCCCCAGCATTTT
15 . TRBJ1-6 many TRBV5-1 CASSLSGQFNSPLHF TGCGCCAGCAGCTTGAGTGGACAGTTTAATTCACCCCTCCACTTT
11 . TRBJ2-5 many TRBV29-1 CSVWGEETQYF TGCAGCGTTTGGGGGGAAGAGACCCAGTACTTC
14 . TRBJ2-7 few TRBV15 CATSRGYFSYEQYF TGTGCCACCAGCAGAGGATACTTCTCCTACGAGCAGTACTTC
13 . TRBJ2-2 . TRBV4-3 CASRGLNTGELFF TGCGCCAGCAGGGGACTTAACACCGGGGAGCTGTTTTTT
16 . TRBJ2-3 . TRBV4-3 CASSQEGGAFPDTQYF TGCGCCAGCAGCCAAGAAGGGGGGGCCTTCCCAGATACGCAGTATTTT
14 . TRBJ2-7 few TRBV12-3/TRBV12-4 CASSLVDGRGEQYF TGTGCCAGCAGCTTAGTGGACGGTCGGGGCGAGCAGTACTTC
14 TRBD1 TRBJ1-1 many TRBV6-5 CASGLTPDRAEAFF TGTGCCAGCGGACTAACCCCCGACAGGGCTGAAGCTTTCTTT
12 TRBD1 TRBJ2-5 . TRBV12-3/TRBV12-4 CASSIGTEVQYF TGTGCCAGCAGTATAGGGACAGAGGTACAGTACTTC
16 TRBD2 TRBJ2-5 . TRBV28 CASSPPLRGVEETQYF TGTGCCAGCAGTCCCCCCCTTCGGGGGGTCGAGGAGACCCAGTACTTC
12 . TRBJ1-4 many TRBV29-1 CSVEETYEKLFF TGCAGCGTTGAAGAAACCTATGAAAAACTGTTTTTT
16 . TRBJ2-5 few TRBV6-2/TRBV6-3 CASSPFGSRRTETQYF TGTGCCAGCAGTCCCTTCGGTTCGCGGAGGACAGAGACCCAGTACTTC
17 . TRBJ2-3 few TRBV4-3 CASSLSGALASTDTQYF TGCGCCAGCAGCCTATCGGGGGCTTTAGCGAGCACAGATACGCAGTATTTT
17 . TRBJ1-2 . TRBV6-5 CASLTFSPGDRNYGYTF TGTGCCAGTCTAACATTCAGTCCGGGGGATCGTAACTATGGCTACACCTTC
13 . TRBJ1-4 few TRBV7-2 CASSFTMWGKLFF TGTGCCAGCAGCTTCACAATGTGGGGAAAACTGTTTTTT
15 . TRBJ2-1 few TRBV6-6 CASSYRGGGQDEQFF TGTGCCAGCAGTTACCGCGGCGGGGGCCAGGATGAGCAGTTCTTC
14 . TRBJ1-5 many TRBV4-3 CASSQDRGDQPQHF TGCGCCAGCAGCCAAGATAGGGGGGATCAGCCCCAGCATTTT
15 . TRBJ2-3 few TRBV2 CASTSRDGISDTQYF TGTGCCAGCACCAGCAGGGACGGGATATCAGATACGCAGTATTTT
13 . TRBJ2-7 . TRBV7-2 CASSLVAAYEQYF TGTGCCAGCAGCTTAGTGGCGGCCTACGAGCAGTACTTC
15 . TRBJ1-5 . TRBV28 CASRASIGSNQPQHF TGTGCCAGCAGGGCGAGCATCGGTAGCAATCAGCCCCAGCATTTT
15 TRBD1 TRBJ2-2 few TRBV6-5 CASSRQGLGTGELFF TGTGCCAGCAGTCGACAGGGCTTGGGCACCGGGGAGCTGTTTTTT
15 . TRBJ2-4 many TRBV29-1 CSVEVAPNTKNIQYF TGCAGCGTTGAGGTAGCTCCCAATACCAAAAACATTCAGTACTTC